The following is a T cell receptor beta chain sequence with its context. These data originate in a study of T cells after yellow fever vaccination. Generation of TCR cDNA used 5'RACE template switching (which added a universal primer site and UMIs). MiXCR was run by TCRdb on the 5' RACE reads, yielding one entry per CDR3 protein. The table shows about 220,000 distinct CDR3 sequences, with 3.2% occurring only once. Deletions cut 6 bases from V and 6 bases from J, with 17 bases between. This CDR3 is built from 14 residues. The germline gives CDR1 MNHNY, CDR2 SVGAGI (reference sequence). The sequence was obtained from a young man who received the YFV17D yellow fever vaccine. The chain couples TRBV6-6 to TRBJ1-2; TRBD1 might be the D (6 bases). Here the sequenced sample was CD4+ T cells sorted from PBMCs, taken 10 days after the yellow fever booster vaccination. CDR3 region: CASSLRTGFDGYTF. DNA of the CDR3: TGTGCCAGCAGCTTAAGAACAGGGTTCGATGGCTACACCTTC.